A single sample gave rise to the 31 T cell receptor beta chains below, sequenced in a study of T cells in localized non-small cell lung cancer. Sequenced by immunoSEQ multiplex PCR; TCRdb stores in-frame clones only, minus some. The table includes around 31,000 clones, 80% to 90% detected once. This sample comprised peripheral blood, obtained before any cancer treatment. These receptors all come from a woman aged 40-70 years with stage I lung adenocarcinoma.

The J gene is TRBJ1-1, the V gene TRBV7-9; D not certain. This CDR3 spans 13 amino acids. Germline assignment: CDR1 SEHNR and CDR2 FQNEAQ (reference sequence). Trimming pared 10 bases from V and 6 bases from J, leaving 18 bases between. The DNA of the CDR3 is TGTGCCACCAAGAATAGAAGTACAGCTGAAGCTTTCTTT. Translation: CATKNRSTAEAFF. Looking up the rest from reference TRBV7-9 and TRBJ1-1 gives the full variable domain: DTGVSQNPRHKITKRGQNVTFRCDPISEHNRLYWYRQTLGQGPEFLTYFQNEAQLEKSRLLSDRFSAERPKGSFSTLEIQRTEQGDSAMYLCATKNRSTAEAFFGQGTRLTVV.

Here the CDR3 DNA reads TGCGCCAGCAGTAGCAGGGCTGGGGCCAACGTCCTGACTTTC. Translated: CASSSRAGANVLTF. The J gene is TRBJ2-6, the V gene TRBV10-2, with D possibly matching TRBD1 (5 bases). V shed 5 bases and J shed 2 bases, with 7 bases lying between them. The CDR3 totals 14 residues. The germline V gene has CDR1 WSHSY and CDR2 SAAADI.

The chain has TRBV29-1 and TRBJ2-2; possible D gene TRBD1, 6 bases. V lost 5 bases to trimming and J lost 4 bases, with 20 bases between them. CDR3 length: 16 residues. Per the germline V gene, CDR1 is SQVTM and CDR2 is ANQGSEA. The CDR3 is CSVQTGQTLSTGELFF. Here the CDR3 DNA reads TGCAGCGTTCAAACAGGACAGACTCTAAGCACCGGGGAGCTGTTTTTT.

The chain recombines TRBV27 with TRBJ1-1; 8 nucleotides align to TRBD1. Germline V gene sequence: CDR1 MNHEY, CDR2 SMNVEV (reference sequence). The CDR3 is 14 residues long. V was clipped by 6 bases and J by 1 base; unmatched bases: 4. The CDR3 nucleotides read TGTGCCAGCAGATTACAGGGGGGGAACACTGAAGCTTTCTTT. It translates to CASRLQGGNTEAFF.

This chain uses TRBV15 with TRBJ2-1; tentatively, D is TRBD2 (5 bases). With 0 bases removed from V and 10 bases from J, the gap between germline ends came to 13 bases. Per the germline V gene, CDR1 is LNHNV and CDR2 is YYDKDF (reference sequence). The CDR3 loop spans 14 amino acids. CDR3 sequence: CATSRDFEGGEQFF. DNA of the CDR3: TGTGCCACCAGCAGAGATTTTGAGGGCGGGGAGCAGTTCTTC.

Of note for this clone: One junction end does not reproduce the germline sequence, and a read error may be involved. V gene TRBV4-1 combines with J gene TRBJ2-7; 7 bases match TRBD1. The CDR3 is made up of 13 amino acids. CDR1 and CDR2 from the germline V gene are MGHRA and YSYEKL. DNA for the CDR3: TGCGCCAGCAGCCAAGGGGTAGGGACAGTCCGGCACTTC. The encoded protein is CASSQGVGTVRHF.

The chain employs TRBV14 and TRBJ1-2; D gene unclear. The V end lost 0 bases, the J end lost 8 bases, and 13 bases lay between the germline ends. Germline CDR1 SGHDN, CDR2 FVKESK. There are 14 residues in the CDR3. CDR3 residues: CASSQDKRAWGYTF. The CDR3 coding sequence is TGTGCCAGCAGCCAAGATAAAAGGGCGTGGGGCTACACCTTC.

The V call is TRBV28, the J call TRBJ2-7, with D maybe TRBD2 (5 bases). This CDR3 is built from 15 residues. V gave up 1 base and J gave up 2 bases, with 12 bases separating them. CDR1 is MDHEN and CDR2 is SYDVKM in the germline V gene. The CDR3 region is CASSLYQIGTYEQYF. In nucleotides, the CDR3 is TGTGCCAGCAGTTTATACCAGATCGGGACCTACGAGCAGTACTTC. Looking up the rest from reference TRBV28 and TRBJ2-7 gives the full variable domain: DVKVTQSSRYLVKRTGEKVFLECVQDMDHENMFWYRQDPGLGLRLIYFSYDVKMKEKGDIPEGYSVSREKKERFSLILESASTNQTSMYLCASSLYQIGTYEQYFGPGTRLTVT.

CDR3 in amino acids: CASSNGGEQFF. CDR3 DNA sequence: TGTGCCAGTAGTAATGGGGGGGAGCAGTTCTTC. The chain joins TRBV19 to TRBJ2-1, with D possibly TRBD2 on 6 matching bases. The CDR3 loop spans 11 amino acids. V gave up 4 bases and J gave up 10 bases, with 8 bases separating them. Germline V gene lookup returns CDR1 LNHDA and CDR2 SQIVND (reference sequence).

The chain joins TRBV7-3 to TRBJ2-1, with a weak D call TRBD1 (6 bases). V was clipped by 5 bases and J by 6 bases, with 11 bases between them. In germline, CDR1 is SGHTA, CDR2 FQGTGA. The length of the CDR3 is 13 residues. CDR3 loop: CASSPTGSNEQFF. The CDR3 DNA is TGTGCCAGCAGCCCGACAGGCTCCAATGAGCAGTTCTTC. The whole variable domain, remainder taken from reference TRBV7-3 and TRBJ2-1, is GAGVSQTPSNKVTEKGKYVELRCDPISGHTALYWYRQSLGQGPEFLIYFQGTGAADDSGLPNDRFFAVRPEGSVSTLKIQRTERGDSAVYLCASSPTGSNEQFFGPGTRLTVL.

The gene calls are TRBV19 and TRBJ1-5; D gene uncertain. CDR3 length: 15 amino acids. The V end was cut by 1 base, the J end by 0 bases, with 7 bases between. Germline assignment: CDR1 LNHDA and CDR2 SQIVND (reference sequence). The CDR3 DNA is TGTGCCAGTAGTATAGGCCCTTATAGCAATCAGCCCCAGCATTTT. Amino acids: CASSIGPYSNQPQHF.

The V gene is TRBV5-5, the J gene TRBJ2-7; possibly TRBD1 for D (5 bases). V was pared by 6 bases and J by 5 bases, with 12 bases between. This CDR3 has 12 residues. Germline CDR1 reads SGHKS; CDR2 reads YYEKEE (reference sequence). CDR3 in DNA: TGTGCCAGCAAGGGGATCCAGCACGAGCAGTACTTC. This sequence encodes CASKGIQHEQYF.

This clone was seen a few times. CDR3 in amino acids: CASSEAHLNTEAFF. CDR3 nucleotide sequence: TGTGCCAGCAGTGAAGCGCATCTGAACACTGAAGCTTTCTTT. This chain uses TRBV2 with TRBJ1-1; unclear D gene. Germline loops: CDR1 SNHLY, CDR2 FYNNEI. CDR3 length: 14 residues. Trimming left V 0 bases short and J 0 bases short, with 5 bases between.

V is TRBV19 and J is TRBJ1-6; 7 bases fit TRBD1. The CDR3 contains 16 residues. Germline trimming cut 2 bases from V and 7 bases from J; bases unmatched to any gene: 8. From germline, CDR1 is LNHDA and CDR2 SQIVND (reference sequence). Here the CDR3 DNA reads TGTGCCAGTAGTATAATGTACGGGACAGAGAATTCACCCCTCCACTTT. Protein: CASSIMYGTENSPLHF.

The chain joins TRBV7-2 to TRBJ2-5; TRBD1 matches at 12 bases. Germline assignment: CDR1 SGHTA and CDR2 FQGNSA. The CDR3 spans 16 residues. The V and J ends lost 1 base and 6 bases, in that order; junction bases with no gene match: 6. DNA for the CDR3: TGTGCCAGCAGCTTAGGAGGGACAGGGGGCGCGCAGACCCAGTACTTC. This sequence encodes CASSLGGTGGAQTQYF. The whole variable domain, remainder taken from reference TRBV7-2 and TRBJ2-5, is GAGVSQSPSNKVTEKGKDVELRCDPISGHTALYWYRQSLGQGLEFLIYFQGNSAPDKSGLPSDRFSAERTGGSVSTLTIQRTQQEDSAVYLCASSLGGTGGAQTQYFGPGTRLLVL.

The V call is TRBV28, the J call TRBJ2-5, with 16 bases identical to TRBD2. Germline V gives CDR1 MDHEN, CDR2 SYDVKM. This CDR3 contains 15 residues. The ends lost 8 bases at V and 5 bases at J; junction bases unmatched: 5. This chain's CDR3 is CASGTSGRARETQYF. The CDR3 bases are TGTGCCAGCGGGACTAGCGGGAGGGCCCGGGAGACCCAGTACTTC.

The rearrangement joins TRBV30 to TRBJ1-6; D is unclear. The ends were cut back, 1 base at V and 0 bases at J, with 19 bases in the middle. The CDR3 contains 19 residues. Germline CDR1 and CDR2: GTSNPN and SVGIG (reference sequence). The DNA of the CDR3 is TGTGCCTGGAGTGGTTTGAACCCGACGATTAGCTCCTATAATTCACCCCTCCACTTT. Translation gives CAWSGLNPTISSYNSPLHF. Combining the CDR3 with reference TRBV30 and TRBJ1-6 gives the whole variable domain SQTIHQWPATLVQPVGSPLSLECTVEGTSNPNLYWYRQAAGRGLQLLFYSVGIGQISSEVPQNLSASRPQDRQFILSSKKLLLSDSGFYLCAWSGLNPTISSYNSPLHFGNGTRLTVT.

This clone was seen a single time. The V and J genes are TRBV28 and TRBJ2-1, with TRBD1 identical over 9 bases. Germline-derived CDR1 and CDR2 are MDHEN and SYDVKM. This CDR3 is built from 15 residues. With V trimmed by 6 bases and J by 6 bases, 9 bases remained unmatched. CDR3 in amino acids: CASRLPGQGSNEQFF. CDR3 sequence (DNA): TGTGCCAGCAGACTACCGGGACAGGGTTCCAATGAGCAGTTCTTC.

This chain connects TRBV7-3 to TRBJ2-2, with TRBD2 matching 10 bases. The CDR3 totals 15 residues. CDR1 and CDR2 from the germline V gene are SGHTA and FQGTGA. V lost 7 bases to trimming and J lost 6 bases; unmatched junction nucleotides: 8. The CDR3 DNA is TGTGCCAGCACCCCCAGCGGGGGGGCCGCCGGGGAGCTGTTTTTT. Protein sequence: CASTPSGGAAGELFF.

This clone was seen a few times. J is TRBJ1-2 and V is TRBV2; D perhaps matches TRBD1 (5 bases). Trimming took off 2 bases at V and 6 bases at J, with 16 bases between the two ends. The CDR3 contains 15 residues. Germline V lookup: CDR1 SNHLY, CDR2 FYNNEI. As DNA, the CDR3 is TGTGCCAGCAGTGAAAACCAGGGTTATTATGATGGCTACACCTTC. Translating gives CASSENQGYYDGYTF.

This chain joins TRBV9 and TRBJ2-5; 10 nucleotides align to TRBD1. The germline gives CDR1 SGDLS, CDR2 YYNGEE. The CDR3 contains 14 residues. V was clipped by 3 bases and J by 4 bases; unmatched bases: 3. The CDR3 DNA follows: TGTGCCAGCAGCGCCTGGACAGGGGGAGAGACCCAGTACTTC. This gives the protein CASSAWTGGETQYF.

V usage is TRBV28 and J usage is TRBJ1-5; no firm D call. Trimming shortened V by 7 bases and J by 2 bases, and 15 bases separated the two germline ends. The V gene's germline CDR1 is MDHEN and CDR2 SYDVKM. The CDR3 spans 15 residues. The chain's CDR3 is CASTNVRVGNQPQHF. The CDR3 nucleotides read TGTGCCAGCACTAATGTTAGGGTAGGCAATCAGCCCCAGCATTTT.

V gene TRBV5-1 combines with J gene TRBJ1-3, with TRBD1 as a possible D gene (5 bases). Germline CDR1 and CDR2: SGHRS and YFSETQ. V was shortened by 3 bases and J by 3 bases, with 16 bases between the two germline ends. The CDR3 totals 16 residues. The CDR3: CASSSQGIRSGNTIYF. In nucleotides, the CDR3 is TGCGCCAGCAGCTCCCAGGGAATTCGAAGTGGAAACACCATATATTTT.

The rearrangement joins TRBV5-4 to TRBJ2-7, with D possibly being TRBD1 (7 bases). Germline V gene data show CDR1 as SGHNT and CDR2 as YYREEE (reference sequence). Trimming took 5 bases from V and 6 from J, leaving 15 bases between them. This CDR3 has 13 amino acids. The CDR3 DNA is TGTGCCAGCAGTGTGTGGAGGGGGCCCGAGCAGTACTTC. Translated, it gives CASSVWRGPEQYF.

The chain carries TRBV7-6 and TRBJ2-3, with D hard to call. Germline lookup yields CDR1 SGHVS and CDR2 FNYEAQ. V dropped 1 base and J dropped 4 bases, with 6 bases sitting between them. The CDR3 runs to 13 residues. The DNA for the CDR3 is TGTGCCAGCAGCTTAGAAATAGCAGATACGCAGTATTTT. Residues: CASSLEIADTQYF.

The V call is TRBV2, the J call TRBJ1-1; D remains ambiguous. This CDR3 has 13 amino acids. V lost 6 bases and J 1 base, leaving 9 bases between the germline ends. Germline V gene lookup returns CDR1 SNHLY and CDR2 FYNNEI. The CDR3 region is CASSGGSNTEAFF. The DNA of the CDR3 is TGTGCCAGCAGCGGAGGTTCGAACACTGAAGCTTTCTTT. Full variable domain (outside the CDR3, taken from reference TRBV2 and TRBJ1-1): EPEVTQTPSHQVTQMGQEVILRCVPISNHLYFYWYRQILGQKVEFLVSFYNNEISEKSEIFDDQFSVERPDGSNFTLKIRSTKLEDSAMYFCASSGGSNTEAFFGQGTRLTVV.

The V gene is TRBV25-1, the J gene TRBJ1-2; 8 nucleotides agree with TRBD1. In germline, CDR1 is MGHDK, CDR2 SYGVNS. V lost 3 bases and J lost 5; bases outside the gene matches: 17. The CDR3 spans 18 residues. The CDR3: CASSDQITDRGLWYGYTF. The CDR3 nucleotides are TGTGCCAGCAGTGACCAGATAACTGACAGGGGCCTTTGGTATGGCTACACCTTC.

The CDR3 DNA reads as TGTGCCAGCAGCTTAAGTCTCGGTGCTGATACGCAGTATTTT. Amino acids: CASSLSLGADTQYF. This chain uses TRBV7-6 with TRBJ2-3; no definite D call. This CDR3 is 14 amino acids long. Looked up from germline, CDR1 is SGHVS and CDR2 is FNYEAQ. V shed 2 bases and J shed 6 bases, with 12 bases lying between them.

This chain links TRBV20-1 with TRBJ2-5; D is unclear. The CDR3 is made up of 10 amino acids. The germline V gene has CDR1 DFQATT and CDR2 SNEGSKA (reference sequence). V shed 3 bases and J shed 6 bases, with 5 bases lying between them. As DNA, the CDR3 is TGCAGTGCTAGTACGCAGACCCAGTACTTC. Translation gives CSASTQTQYF.

The rearrangement links TRBV2 to TRBJ2-1; D not certain. Trimming shortened V by 4 bases and J by 10 bases, and 17 bases separated the two germline ends. The CDR3 length is 14 residues. The germline CDR1 and CDR2 sequences are SNHLY and FYNNEI. The CDR3 nucleotides read TGTGCCAGCAGTGGGAACGCTCGGGCCCAAGAGCAGTTCTTC. Translation: CASSGNARAQEQFF.

V and J are TRBV6-6 and TRBJ1-1, with D maybe TRBD1 (6 bases). The CDR3 consists of 14 residues. With 6 bases removed from V and 2 bases from J, the gap between germline ends came to 13 bases. Germline V lookup: CDR1 MNHNY, CDR2 SVGAGI (reference sequence). CDR3: CASRQGAGNTEAFF. In nucleotides, the CDR3 is TGTGCCAGCAGACAGGGCGCTGGAAACACTGAAGCTTTCTTT.